What follows describes a single T cell receptor (beta chain). Its specificity is unknown. This entry belongs to a study of T cells after yellow fever vaccination. Whole-study context: SMART-Seq v4 Ultra Low Input prepared the low-cell-number fractions.

General study findings and limits: It was a small share of clonotypes that appeared in both CD4 and CD8 compartments. Weaker, the secondary response peaked sooner, at day 5 versus 15.

TCRdb called the 5' RACE reads again in MiXCR, with one record for every CDR3 protein. Among a few hundred thousand distinct CDR3 sequences, roughly 21% were seen once, and the ten largest hold approximately 15%. The germline CDR1 and CDR2 sequences are SGHRS and YFSETQ. Between the trimmed V and J ends, which lost 3 bases and 1 base, there was a span of 15 bases. The CDR3 consists of 16 residues. The TCR was taken from a man younger than 45 who received the YFV17D yellow fever vaccine. Material: PBMCs, obtained 15 days after the yellow fever booster vaccination. This chain links TRBV5-1 with TRBJ2-3; weak D call: TRBD1 (5 bases). CDR3 sequence: CASSWGSQERTDTQYF. In DNA, the CDR3 is TGCGCCAGCAGCTGGGGATCACAGGAGCGCACAGATACGCAGTATTTT.